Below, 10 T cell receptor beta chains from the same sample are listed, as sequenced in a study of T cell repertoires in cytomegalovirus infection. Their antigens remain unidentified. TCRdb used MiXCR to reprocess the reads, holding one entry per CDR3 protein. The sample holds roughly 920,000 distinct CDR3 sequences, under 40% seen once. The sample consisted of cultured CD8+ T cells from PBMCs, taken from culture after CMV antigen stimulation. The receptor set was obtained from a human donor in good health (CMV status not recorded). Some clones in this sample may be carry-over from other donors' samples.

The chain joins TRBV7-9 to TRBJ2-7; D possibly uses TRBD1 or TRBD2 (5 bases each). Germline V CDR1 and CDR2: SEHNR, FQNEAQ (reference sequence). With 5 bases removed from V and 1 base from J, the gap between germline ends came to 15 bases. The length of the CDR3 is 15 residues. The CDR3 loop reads CASSPPGAESYEQYV. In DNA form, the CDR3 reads TGTGCCAGCAGCCCCCCCGGGGCCGAGTCCTACGAGCAGTACGTC.

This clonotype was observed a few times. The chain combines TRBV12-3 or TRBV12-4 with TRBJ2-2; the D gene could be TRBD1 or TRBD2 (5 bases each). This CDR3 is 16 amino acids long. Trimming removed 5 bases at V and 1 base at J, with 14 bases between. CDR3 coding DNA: TGTGCCAGCAGTCCCTGGGACGAAAAGAACACCGGGGAGCTGTTTTTT. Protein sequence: CASSPWDEKNTGELFF.

CDR3 bases: TGTGCCAGCAGCCCTCTCCAGGGGCCCTACGAGCAGTACGTC. The encoded protein is CASSPLQGPYEQYV. V usage is TRBV5-6 and J usage is TRBJ2-7, with a possible D match to TRBD1 (6 bases). CDR3 length: 14 residues. CDR1 SGHDT and CDR2 YYEEEE come from the germline V gene. V was cut by 4 bases and J by 2 bases, with 13 bases left in between.

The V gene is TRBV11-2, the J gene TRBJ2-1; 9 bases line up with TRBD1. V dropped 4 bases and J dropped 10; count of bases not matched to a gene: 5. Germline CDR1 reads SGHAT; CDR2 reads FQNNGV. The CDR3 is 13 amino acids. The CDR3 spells CASSYSDRGEQFF. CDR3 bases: TGTGCCAGCAGCTACTCGGACAGGGGCGAGCAGTTCTTC.

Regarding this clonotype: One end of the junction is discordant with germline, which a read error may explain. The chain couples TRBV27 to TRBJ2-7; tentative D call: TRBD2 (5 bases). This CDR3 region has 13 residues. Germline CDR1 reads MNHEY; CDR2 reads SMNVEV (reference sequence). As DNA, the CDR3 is TGTGCCAGCAGTTTAAAAAGCGACTACGAACAGTACTTC. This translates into CASSLKSDYEQYF.

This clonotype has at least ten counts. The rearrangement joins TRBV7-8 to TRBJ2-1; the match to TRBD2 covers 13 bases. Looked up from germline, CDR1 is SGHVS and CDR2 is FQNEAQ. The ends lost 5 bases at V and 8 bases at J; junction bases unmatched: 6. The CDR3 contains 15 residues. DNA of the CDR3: TGTGCCAGCAGCCCCTGGACTAGCGGGGGCGATGAGCAGTTCTTC. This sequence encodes CASSPWTSGGDEQFF. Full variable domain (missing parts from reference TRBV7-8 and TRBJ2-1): GAGVSQSPRYKVAKRGQDVALRCDPISGHVSLFWYQQALGQGPEFLTYFQNEAQLDKSGLPSDRFFAERPEGSVSTLKIQRTQQEDSAVYLCASSPWTSGGDEQFFGPGTRLTVL.

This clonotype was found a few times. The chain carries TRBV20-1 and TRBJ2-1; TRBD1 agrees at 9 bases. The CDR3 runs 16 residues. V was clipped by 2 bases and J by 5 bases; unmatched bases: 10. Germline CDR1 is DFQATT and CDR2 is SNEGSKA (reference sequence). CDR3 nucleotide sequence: TGCAGTGCTAGATCCCTCGGGACAGGGTTGGACAATGAGCAGTTCTTC. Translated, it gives CSARSLGTGLDNEQFF.

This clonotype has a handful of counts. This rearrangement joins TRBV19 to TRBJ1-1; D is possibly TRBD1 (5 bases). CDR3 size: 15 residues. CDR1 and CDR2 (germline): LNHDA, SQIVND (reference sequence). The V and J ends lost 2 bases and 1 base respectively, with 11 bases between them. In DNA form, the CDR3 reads TGTGCCAGTAGTATAATGATGACAGAGAACACTGAAGCTTTCTTT. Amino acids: CASSIMMTENTEAFF.

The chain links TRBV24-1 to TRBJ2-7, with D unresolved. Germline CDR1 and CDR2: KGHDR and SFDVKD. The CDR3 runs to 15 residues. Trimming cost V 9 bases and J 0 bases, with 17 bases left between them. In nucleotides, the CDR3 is TGTGCCACCGAAAGGCTTGCAGAGAGCTCCTACGAGCAGTACTTC. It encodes CATERLAESSYEQYF.

The CDR3 reads CASSYSWGFNTEAFF. Written as DNA, the CDR3 is TGTGCCAGCAGTTACTCTTGGGGGTTCAACACTGAAGCTTTCTTT. The gene calls are TRBV6-2 or TRBV6-3 and TRBJ1-1, with D perhaps TRBD1 (5 bases). The CDR3 is 15 residues long. Trimming removed 0 bases from V and 2 bases from J, with 10 bases in between. Germline V gene data show CDR1 as MNHEY and CDR2 as SVGEGT.